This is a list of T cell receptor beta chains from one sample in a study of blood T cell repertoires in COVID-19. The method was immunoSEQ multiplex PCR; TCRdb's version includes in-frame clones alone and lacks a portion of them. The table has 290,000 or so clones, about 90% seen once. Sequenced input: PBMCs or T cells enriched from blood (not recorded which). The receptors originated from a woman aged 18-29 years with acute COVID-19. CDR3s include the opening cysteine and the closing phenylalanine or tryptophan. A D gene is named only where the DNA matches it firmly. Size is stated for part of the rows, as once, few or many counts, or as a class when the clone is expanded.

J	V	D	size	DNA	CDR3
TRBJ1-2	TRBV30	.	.	TGTGCCTGGAGTGTCGGGGGGCGAGGCTACACCTTC	CAWSVGGRGYTF
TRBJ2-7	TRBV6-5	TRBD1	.	TGTGCCAGCAGTTACTCTCCCGGACAGGAGCCCTACGAGCAGTACTTC	CASSYSPGQEPYEQYF
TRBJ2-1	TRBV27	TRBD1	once	TGTGCCAGCAGTGAAGGGGGCCCCTACAATGAGCAGTTCTTC	CASSEGGPYNEQFF
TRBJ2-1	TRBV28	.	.	TGTGCCAGCAACTCAGACGGGTACAATGAGCAGTTCTTC	CASNSDGYNEQFF
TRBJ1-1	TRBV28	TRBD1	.	TGTGCCAGCAGTTTACCTGACAGGGGGAACACTGAAGCTTTCTTT	CASSLPDRGNTEAFF
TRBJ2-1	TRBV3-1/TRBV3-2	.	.	TGTGCCAGCAGCCAAGTATCCCCCCATGAGCAGTTCTTC	CASSQVSPHEQFF
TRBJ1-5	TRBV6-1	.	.	TGTGCCAGCAGTGAACAAGGGCAGGGTCTTAATCAGCCCCAGCATTTT	CASSEQGQGLNQPQHF
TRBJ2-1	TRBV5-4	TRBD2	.	TGTGCCAGCAGCTTGTACGTCGGGAGGGGGAATGAGCAGTTCTTC	CASSLYVGRGNEQFF
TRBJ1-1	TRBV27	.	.	TGTGCCAGCAGTCTGGGGTGGAGCGGATTTGAAGCTTTCTTT	CASSLGWSGFEAFF
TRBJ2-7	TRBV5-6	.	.	TGTGCCAGCAGCTTGACAGGGAGCTCCTACGAGCAGTACTTC	CASSLTGSSYEQYF
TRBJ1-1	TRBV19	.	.	TGTGCCAGTAGTATTCAGGGTTTGAACACTGAAGCTTTCTTT	CASSIQGLNTEAFF
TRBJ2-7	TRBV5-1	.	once	TGCGCCAGCAGCTTCGGAGACTACGAGCAGTACTTC	CASSFGDYEQYF
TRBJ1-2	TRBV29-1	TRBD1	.	TGCAGCGTTGAAGATGGGGACAGAATCCCTGGCTACACCTTC	CSVEDGDRIPGYTF
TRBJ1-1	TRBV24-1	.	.	TGTGCCACCAGTGATGTGGACTCTGAAGCTTTCTTT	CATSDVDSEAFF
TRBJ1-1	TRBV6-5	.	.	TGTGCCAGCAAGAGGTGGATGAACACTGAAGCTTTCTTT	CASKRWMNTEAFF
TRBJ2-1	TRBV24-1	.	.	TGTGCCACCAGTGACCCCGGGACTGCCTCCAATGAGCAGTTCTTC	CATSDPGTASNEQFF
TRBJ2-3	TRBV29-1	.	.	TGCAGCGTTGGGCCTAGCACAGATACGCAGTATTTT	CSVGPSTDTQYF
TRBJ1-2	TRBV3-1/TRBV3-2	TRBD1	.	TGTGCCAGCAGCCAAGGGGGAACAGGGGGTGGAGGCTACACCTTC	CASSQGGTGGGGYTF
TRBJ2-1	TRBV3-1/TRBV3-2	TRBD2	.	TGTGCCAGCAGCCAAGGGGCTAGCGGGGGGTATAGGGATGAGCAGTTCTTC	CASSQGASGGYRDEQFF
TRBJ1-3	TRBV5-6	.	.	TGTGCCAGCAGCTTCCCCAGGGGTGGAAACACCATATATTTT	CASSFPRGGNTIYF
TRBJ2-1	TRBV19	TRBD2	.	TGTGCCAGTAGTTCCCTAGCGGGAGGGCCATACAATGAGCAGTTCTTC	CASSSLAGGPYNEQFF
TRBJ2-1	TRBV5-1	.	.	TGCGCCAGCAATTATGGGACAGAGCAGTTCTTC	CASNYGTEQFF
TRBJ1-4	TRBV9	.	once	TGTGCCAGCAGCGTAGAAGGGGGAGGGTTGAATGAAAAACTGTTTTTT	CASSVEGGGLNEKLFF
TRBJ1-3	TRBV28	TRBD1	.	TGTGCCATCGCGAAGGGACAGGGGATATCAGACACCATATATTTT	CAIAKGQGISDTIYF
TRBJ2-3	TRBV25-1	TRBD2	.	TGTGCCAGCAGTGAACTGGCGGGAGGACCCGAAGCGCAGTATTTT	CASSELAGGPEAQYF
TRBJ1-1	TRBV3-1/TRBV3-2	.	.	TGTGCCAGCAGCAAGGGGGATCGGGGGAACACTGAAGCTTTCTTT	CASSKGDRGNTEAFF
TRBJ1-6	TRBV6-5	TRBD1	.	TGTGCCAGCAGTTACGAGGGACAGGGTTTTTCACCCCTCCACTTT	CASSYEGQGFSPLHF
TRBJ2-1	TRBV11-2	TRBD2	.	TGTGCCAGCAGACCCACTTTAGCGGGAGTTGCCTACAATGAGCAGTTCTTC	CASRPTLAGVAYNEQFF
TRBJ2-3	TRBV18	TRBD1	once	TGTGCCAGCTCGTCCAGGACAGGGGGCAAGGATACGCAGTATTTT	CASSSRTGGKDTQYF
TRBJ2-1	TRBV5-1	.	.	TGCGCCAGCAGCTTGGACCCGGGAAGCTCCTACAATGAGCAGTTCTTC	CASSLDPGSSYNEQFF
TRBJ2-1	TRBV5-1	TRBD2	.	TGCGCCAGCAGCCCCACTAGCGGGATCATGAATGAGCAGTTCTTC	CASSPTSGIMNEQFF
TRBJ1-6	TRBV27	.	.	TGTGCCAGCAGTTTAAACAGGGAGAATTCACCCCTCCACTTT	CASSLNRENSPLHF
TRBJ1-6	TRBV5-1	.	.	TGCGCCAGCAGCACAGGCAACTGGTATTCACCCCTCCACTTT	CASSTGNWYSPLHF
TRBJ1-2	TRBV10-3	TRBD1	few	TGTGCCATCAGTTCTCTGGCGACAGGGGGCAATGGCTACACCTTC	CAISSLATGGNGYTF
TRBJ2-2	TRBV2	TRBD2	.	TGTGCCAGCAGGGGCAGCGGGAGGCCTGAAGCCGGGGAGCTGTTTTTT	CASRGSGRPEAGELFF
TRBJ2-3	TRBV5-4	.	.	TGTGCCAGCAGCTTGGTCCATACTCCTAGCACAGATACGCAGTATTTT	CASSLVHTPSTDTQYF
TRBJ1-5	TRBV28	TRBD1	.	TGTGCCAGCTACAGCTTCCGTACAGGGGACAATCAGCCCCAGCATTTT	CASYSFRTGDNQPQHF
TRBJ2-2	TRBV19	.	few	TGTGCCAGTAGTATCTTACGAGGGTCGGGCACCGGGGAGCTGTTTTTT	CASSILRGSGTGELFF
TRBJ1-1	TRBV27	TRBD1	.	TGTGCCAGCAGCAACCCGGGACAGGGGAGGGAAGCTTTCTTT	CASSNPGQGREAFF
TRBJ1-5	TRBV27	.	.	TGTGCCCCCCGAGGGAATCAGCCCCAGCATTTT	CAPRGNQPQHF
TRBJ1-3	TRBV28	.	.	TGTGCCAGCAGTATGGACAGCTCACTCGTATCTGGAAACACCATATATTTT	CASSMDSSLVSGNTIYF
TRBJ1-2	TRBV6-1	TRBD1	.	TGTGCCAGCAGTGAATATCGGGGACAGGGGTATGGCTACACCTTC	CASSEYRGQGYGYTF
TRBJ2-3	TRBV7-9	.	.	TGTGCCAGCATTGGCTTTTTTCGGGGAACCACAGATACGCAGTATTTT	CASIGFFRGTTDTQYF
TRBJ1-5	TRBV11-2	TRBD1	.	TGTGCCAGCAGTCAGGACAGGTTGCAGCCCCAGCATTTT	CASSQDRLQPQHF
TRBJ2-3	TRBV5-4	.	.	TGTGCCAGCAGCCCGACTGGCACAGATACGCAGTATTTT	CASSPTGTDTQYF
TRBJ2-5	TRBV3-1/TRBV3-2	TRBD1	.	TGTGCCAGCAGTACGGACAGGGAGTACCAAGAGACCCAGTACTTC	CASSTDREYQETQYF
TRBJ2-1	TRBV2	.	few	TGTGCCAGCAGCCACCTCCGGGACAATGAGCAGTTCTTC	CASSHLRDNEQFF
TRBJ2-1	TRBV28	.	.	TGTGCCAGCAGTTTTTGGAGGGCAGATGAGCAGTTCTTC	CASSFWRADEQFF
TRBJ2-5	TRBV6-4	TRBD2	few	TGTGCCAGCTCTTGCTCAGCGGGAGATGGAGAGACCCAGTACTTC	CASSCSAGDGETQYF
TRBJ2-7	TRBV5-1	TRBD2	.	TGCGCCAGCAGCTTAACTAGCGCCTCCTACGAGCAGTACTTC	CASSLTSASYEQYF